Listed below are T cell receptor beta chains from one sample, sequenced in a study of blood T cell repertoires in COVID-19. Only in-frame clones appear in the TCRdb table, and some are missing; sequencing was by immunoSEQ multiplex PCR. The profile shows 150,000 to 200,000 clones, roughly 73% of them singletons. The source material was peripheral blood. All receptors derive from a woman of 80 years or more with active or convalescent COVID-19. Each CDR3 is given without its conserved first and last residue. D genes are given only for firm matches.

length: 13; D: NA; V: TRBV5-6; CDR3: ASRLGLPLNQPQH
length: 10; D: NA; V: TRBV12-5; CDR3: ASGVDTGELF
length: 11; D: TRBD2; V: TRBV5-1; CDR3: ASSERGGNEQF
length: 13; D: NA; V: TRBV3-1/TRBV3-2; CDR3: ASSPLAGNTGELF
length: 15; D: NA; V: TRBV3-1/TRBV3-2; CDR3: ASSQVPPGISGNTIY
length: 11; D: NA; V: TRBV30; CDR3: AWSVTLGTEAF
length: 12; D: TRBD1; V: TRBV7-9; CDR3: ASSRDRNNIEQY
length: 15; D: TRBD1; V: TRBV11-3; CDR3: ASSQSGTGTAPYGYT
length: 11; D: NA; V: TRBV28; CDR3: ASKQGANYGYT
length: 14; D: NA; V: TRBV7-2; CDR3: ASSLSSGVSYNEQF
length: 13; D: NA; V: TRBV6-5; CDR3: ASSYGPGGNQPQH
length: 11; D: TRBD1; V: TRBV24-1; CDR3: ATTGGGNQPQH
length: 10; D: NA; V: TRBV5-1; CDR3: ASSHAGESPF
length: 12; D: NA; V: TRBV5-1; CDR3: ASSPGVVTDTQY
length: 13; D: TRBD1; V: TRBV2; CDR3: ASAKRTGGIETQY
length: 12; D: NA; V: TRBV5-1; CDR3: ASSLRGSYNEQF
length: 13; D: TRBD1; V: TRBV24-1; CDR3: ATSDPGQGPNEQF
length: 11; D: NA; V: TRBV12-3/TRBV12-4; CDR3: ASSPPGAYEQY
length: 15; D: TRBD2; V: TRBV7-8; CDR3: ASSLLGASGGGNEQF
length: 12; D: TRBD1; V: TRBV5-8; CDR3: ASRGDRTITEAF
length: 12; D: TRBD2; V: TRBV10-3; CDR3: AISSGGAQETQY
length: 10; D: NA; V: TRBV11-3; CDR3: ASSLAGRGQV
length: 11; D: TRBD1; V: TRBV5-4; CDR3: ASSAGTGNEQF
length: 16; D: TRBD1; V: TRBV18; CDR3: ASSPDRGTFSYNSPLH
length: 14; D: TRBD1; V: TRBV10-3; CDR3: AISEPTGISHYGYT
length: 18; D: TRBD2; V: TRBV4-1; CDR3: ASSQDSSGGSDLSTDTQY
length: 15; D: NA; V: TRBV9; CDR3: ASSVADRTSARGTQY
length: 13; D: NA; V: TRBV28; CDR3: ASTSQAGVFEKLF
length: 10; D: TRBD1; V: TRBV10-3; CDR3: AISGQGYEQY
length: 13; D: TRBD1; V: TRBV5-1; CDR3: ASSLEGQGFHEQY
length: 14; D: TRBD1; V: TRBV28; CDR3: ASSLVGAGGSYGYT
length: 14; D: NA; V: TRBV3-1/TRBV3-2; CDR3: ASSHSRVFDTGELF
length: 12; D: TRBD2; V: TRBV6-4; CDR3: ASRSGGDTDTQY
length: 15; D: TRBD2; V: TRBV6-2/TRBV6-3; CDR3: ASSHPGLAGGPGELF
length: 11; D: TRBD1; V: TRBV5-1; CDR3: ASSPTGVNGYT
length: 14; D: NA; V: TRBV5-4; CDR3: ASSLANGGLNNEQF
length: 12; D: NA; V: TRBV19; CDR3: ASRITGNTGELF